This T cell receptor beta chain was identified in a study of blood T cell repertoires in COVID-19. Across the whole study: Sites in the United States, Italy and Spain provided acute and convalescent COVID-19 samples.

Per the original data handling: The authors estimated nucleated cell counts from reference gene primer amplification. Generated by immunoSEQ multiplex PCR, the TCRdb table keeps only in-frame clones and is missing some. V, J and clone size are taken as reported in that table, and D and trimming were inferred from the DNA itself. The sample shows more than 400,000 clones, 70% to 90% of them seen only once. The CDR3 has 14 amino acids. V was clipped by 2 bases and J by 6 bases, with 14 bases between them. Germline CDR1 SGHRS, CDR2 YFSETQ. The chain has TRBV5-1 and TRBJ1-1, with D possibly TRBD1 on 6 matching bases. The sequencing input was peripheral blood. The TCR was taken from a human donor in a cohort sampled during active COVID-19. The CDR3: CASSFTGGPAEAFF. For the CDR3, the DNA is TGCGCCAGCAGCTTTACCGGGGGGCCCGCTGAAGCTTTCTTT.